This entry describes one TCR beta chain. This sample stems from a study of blood T cell repertoires in COVID-19. In the original workflow: Amplified reference gene primers provided the basis for estimating nucleated cell counts. Assay used: immunoSEQ multiplex PCR; TCRdb lists only in-frame clones, some missing. For V, J and clone size, that table is used; D and trimming come from the DNA. Found here are 250,000 or so clones, roughly 86% of them singletons; the top ten hold about 10%. Germline-derived CDR1 and CDR2 are LNHDA and SQIVND (reference sequence). With 5 bases clipped from V and 9 bases from J, the junction kept 7 bases outside the gene matches. The CDR3 covers 14 residues.

The chain joins TRBV19 to TRBJ1-4; 9 nucleotides line up with TRBD1. The receptor was isolated from a man in his forties with active or convalescent COVID-19. Material: peripheral blood. The CDR3 reads CASSATGGNQKLFF. CDR3 DNA: TGTGCCAGTAGTGCGACAGGGGGGAATCAAAAACTGTTTTTT.